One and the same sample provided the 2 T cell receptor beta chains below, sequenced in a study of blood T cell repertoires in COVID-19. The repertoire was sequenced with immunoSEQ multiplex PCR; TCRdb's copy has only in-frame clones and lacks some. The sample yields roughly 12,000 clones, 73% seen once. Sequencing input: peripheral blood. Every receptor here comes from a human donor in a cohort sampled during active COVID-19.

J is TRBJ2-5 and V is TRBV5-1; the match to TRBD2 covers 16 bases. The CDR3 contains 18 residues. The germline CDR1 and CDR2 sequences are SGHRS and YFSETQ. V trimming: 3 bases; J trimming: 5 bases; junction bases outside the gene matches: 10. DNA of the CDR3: TGCGCCAGCAGCTGGGGGACTAGCGGGAGGGCCAGTAAGGAGACCCAGTACTTC. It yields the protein CASSWGTSGRASKETQYF.

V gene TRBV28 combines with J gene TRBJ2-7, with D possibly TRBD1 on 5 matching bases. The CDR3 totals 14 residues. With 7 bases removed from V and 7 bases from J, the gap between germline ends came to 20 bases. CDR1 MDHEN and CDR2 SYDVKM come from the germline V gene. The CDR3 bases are TGTGCCAGCAATAAGGGGCAGGGTGTGGGGGAGCAGTACTTC. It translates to CASNKGQGVGEQYF.